This T cell receptor (beta chain) was documented in a study of follicular helper T cells after annual influenza vaccination. Sequencing of TCRB used Survey level resolution. Repertoires were generated with immunoSEQ multiplex PCR, while TCRdb's copy carries only in-frame clones and drops some. The sample lists about 9,400 clones; roughly 85% were seen once. The time point is: 2015-2016 season, pre-vaccination. Study-level points and caveats: ICOS+CD38+ cTfh clonality tracked population frequency, and its change tracked circulating plasmablast change.

As concerns this clone: Its antigen is unknown.

This CDR3 spans 19 amino acids. The V gene's germline CDR1 is KGHSH and CDR2 LQKENI. V dropped 4 bases and J dropped 0; count of bases not matched to a gene: 15. The sample here was CXCR5+ CD38- circulating T follicular helper cells from blood, taken on the day of influenza vaccination. As for subset: circulating Tfh, non-naive CD4+CXCR5+PD-1+ (ICOS+CD38+ or ICOS-CD38-). The receptor was isolated from an adult who received the influenza vaccine. The J gene is TRBJ2-1, the V gene TRBV18; 7 nucleotides line up with TRBD1. The CDR3 spells CASSQNLQGNRGSYNEQFF. The CDR3 nucleotides read TGTGCCAGCTCACAAAACTTGCAGGGGAACAGGGGCTCCTACAATGAGCAGTTCTTC. Looking up the rest from reference TRBV18 and TRBJ2-1 gives the full variable domain: NAGVMQNPRHLVRRRGQEARLRCSPMKGHSHVYWYRQLPEEGLKFMVYLQKENIIDESGMPKERFSAEFPKEGPSILRIQQVVRGDSAAYFCASSQNLQGNRGSYNEQFFGPGTRLTVL.